One sample yielded the 2 T cell receptor beta chains listed below, sequenced in a study of T cell responses to AZD1222 COVID-19 vaccine. The table came from immunoSEQ multiplex PCR; TCRdb's copy has only in-frame clones and leaves some out. The sample has over 100,000 clones, over 80% seen once. Sequencing was performed on peripheral blood, taken on day 0 of AZD1222 vaccination. Receptor source: an adult in good health.

The chain combines TRBV5-1 with TRBJ1-4; D perhaps matches TRBD1 (5 bases). This CDR3 is built from 16 residues. V shed 1 base and J shed 8 bases, with 18 bases lying between them. Germline CDR1 SGHRS, CDR2 YFSETQ. The CDR3 nucleotides are TGCGCCAGCAGCTTGCAACGGCCCGGGGGTCGGGAAAAACTGTTTTTT. Translation gives CASSLQRPGGREKLFF.

This chain links TRBV27 with TRBJ2-5; unclear D gene. The CDR3 consists of 12 residues. Germline CDR1 MNHEY, CDR2 SMNVEV (reference sequence). Trimming shortened V by 5 bases and J by 1 base, and 5 bases separated the two germline ends. The CDR3 protein is CASSRFQETQYF. The CDR3 DNA is TGTGCCAGCAGTCGGTTCCAAGAGACCCAGTACTTC.